This is a list of T cell receptor beta chains from one sample in a study of OX40 agonist ivuxolimab in advanced cancers. The table came from immunoSEQ multiplex PCR; TCRdb's copy has only in-frame clones and leaves some out. The table records 45,000 to 55,000 clones, 85% to 95% of them present only once. The specimen was CD4+ or CD8+ T cells sorted from blood, collected in a trial of the OX40 agonist ivuxolimab. These receptors all come from an adult with an advanced solid tumor such as melanoma, head and neck, liver or kidney cancer. Each CDR3 is given with its conserved first and last residue. The D gene is left open where the match is weak.

d_call,j_call,v_call,cdr3_nt,cdr3_aa
-,TRBJ2-7,TRBV27,TGTGCCAGCAGTACCTTATCCCGCTACGAGCAGTACTTC,CASSTLSRYEQYF
-,TRBJ2-5,TRBV5-8,TGTGCCAGCAGCTTCGGGACAACCCAAGAGACCCAGTACTTC,CASSFGTTQETQYF
-,TRBJ2-7,TRBV4-1,TGCGCCAGCAGCCAAGTAGGGGGGTACGAGCAGTACTTC,CASSQVGGYEQYF
TRBD1,TRBJ1-5,TRBV7-8,TGTGCCAGCAGCTTATGGGGGACAGGGAGCAATCAGCCCCAGCATTTT,CASSLWGTGSNQPQHF
TRBD2,TRBJ2-3,TRBV4-1,TGCGCCAGCAGCCTCGAACTAGCGGGAGGGGGGACAGATACGCAGTATTTT,CASSLELAGGGTDTQYF
-,TRBJ2-3,TRBV19,TGTGCCAGTAGTATAGGGCCGGGCTACACAGATACGCAGTATTTT,CASSIGPGYTDTQYF
-,TRBJ2-5,TRBV4-1,TGCGCCAGCAGCCAAGGGTTAGGGAGAGAGACCCAGTACTTC,CASSQGLGRETQYF
TRBD1,TRBJ2-3,TRBV9,TGTGCCAGCAGCGTAGCTGAGACAGGGCCTGGAGATACGCAGTATTTT,CASSVAETGPGDTQYF
-,TRBJ2-5,TRBV6-5,TGTGCCAGCAGTTACTCGTACAGTCAAGAGACCCAGTACTTC,CASSYSYSQETQYF
-,TRBJ1-2,TRBV28,TGTGCCAGCAGTTTTGAGGACACAGGGAGGGGGTACTATGGCTACACCTTC,CASSFEDTGRGYYGYTF
-,TRBJ1-4,TRBV30,TGTGCCTGGAGCGAAATAGGGACGGATGAAAAACTGTTTTTT,CAWSEIGTDEKLFF
-,TRBJ2-7,TRBV11-3,TGTGCCAGCAGCTTCCAAGGATACGAGCAGTACTTC,CASSFQGYEQYF
TRBD1,TRBJ1-1,TRBV5-1,TGCGCCAGCAGCTTTTCGGACAGGGGGGAGAACACTGAAGCTTTCTTT,CASSFSDRGENTEAFF
TRBD1,TRBJ1-5,TRBV30,TGTGCCTGGAGCCCGGGACAGGGCAATCAGCCCCAGCATTTT,CAWSPGQGNQPQHF
TRBD1,TRBJ2-1,TRBV27,TGTGCCAGCAGTTGGGACAGATCCTCCTACAATGAGCAGTTCTTC,CASSWDRSSYNEQFF
-,TRBJ1-5,TRBV4-1,TGCGCCAGCAGCCAAGATGTGGATCAGCCCCAGCATTTT,CASSQDVDQPQHF
-,TRBJ2-2,TRBV19,TGTGCCAGTAGTATCGGGGGGAACACCGGGGAGCTGTTTTTT,CASSIGGNTGELFF
TRBD2,TRBJ2-3,TRBV19,TGTGCCAGTAGTACCGGACTAGCGGGCTCACTCACAGATACGCAGTATTTT,CASSTGLAGSLTDTQYF
TRBD1,TRBJ1-2,TRBV27,TGTGCCAGCAGTCCAAGGGACAGAGTTAACTATGGCTACACCTTC,CASSPRDRVNYGYTF
-,TRBJ2-2,TRBV4-1,TGCGCCAGCAGCCAAGGGAGCCCCGGGACCGGGGAGCTGTTTTTT,CASSQGSPGTGELFF
TRBD2,TRBJ2-7,TRBV28,TGTGCCAGCAGTTTATTGGTAGCGGGAGTAGGATACGAGCAGTACTTC,CASSLLVAGVGYEQYF
-,TRBJ2-2,TRBV15,TGTGCCACCAGCAGAGTGTACACCGGGGAGCTGTTTTTT,CATSRVYTGELFF